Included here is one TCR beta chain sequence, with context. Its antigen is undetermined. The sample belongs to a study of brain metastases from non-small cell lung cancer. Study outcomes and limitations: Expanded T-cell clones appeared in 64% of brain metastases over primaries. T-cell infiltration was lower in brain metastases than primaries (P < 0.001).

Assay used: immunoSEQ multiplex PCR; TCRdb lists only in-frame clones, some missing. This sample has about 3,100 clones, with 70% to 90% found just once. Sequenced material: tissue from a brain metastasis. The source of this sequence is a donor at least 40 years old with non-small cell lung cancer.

The CDR3 DNA reads as TGTGCCAGTAGTATGACAGAAACCTACTACGAGCAGTACTTC. Amino acids: CASSMTETYYEQYF. The rearrangement joins TRBV19 to TRBJ2-7; weak D call: TRBD1 (5 bases). V lost 3 bases to trimming and J lost 3 bases, with 12 bases between them. The CDR3 contains 14 residues. Germline CDR1 reads LNHDA; CDR2 reads SQIVND (reference sequence).